The 17 T cell receptor beta chains given below trace back to one sample, sequenced in a study of cytomegalovirus exposure and HLA in healthy donors. Sequencing was performed with immunoSEQ multiplex PCR; in TCRdb, only in-frame clones are kept and a portion is missing. The data contain hundreds of thousands of clones, about 86% of them singletons. The sample was PBMCs. The source is a woman in her 30s in good health and CMV-seropositive.

In this sample, this clone turned up a few times. The genes are TRBV2 and TRBJ1-5, with TRBD1 as a possible D gene (6 bases). This CDR3 is built from 14 residues. Germline lookup yields CDR1 SNHLY and CDR2 FYNNEI. V shed 5 bases and J shed 0 bases, with 8 bases lying between them. CDR3 amino acids: CASSTGSSNQPQHF. Here the CDR3 DNA reads TGTGCCAGCAGTACAGGGAGTAGCAATCAGCCCCAGCATTTT. Combining the CDR3 with reference TRBV2 and TRBJ1-5 gives the whole variable domain EPEVTQTPSHQVTQMGQEVILRCVPISNHLYFYWYRQILGQKVEFLVSFYNNEISEKSEIFDDQFSVERPDGSNFTLKIRSTKLEDSAMYFCASSTGSSNQPQHFGDGTRLSIL.

This clone was recorded only once. This sequence joins TRBV5-1 and TRBJ1-2; the D gene is possibly TRBD1 (6 bases). V lost 0 bases to trimming and J lost 6 bases, with 18 bases between them. The CDR3 consists of 16 residues. Per germline, CDR1 SGHRS and CDR2 YFSETQ. Here the CDR3 DNA reads TGCGCCAGCAGCTTGGTTGGCCTGCTGACAGGAAATGGCTACACCTTC. Residues: CASSLVGLLTGNGYTF.

The chain joins TRBV5-1 to TRBJ1-1; no firm D call. CDR3 length equals 13 residues. In germline, CDR1 is SGHRS, CDR2 YFSETQ. V shed 0 bases and J shed 4 bases, with 7 bases lying between them. CDR3 protein: CASSLGGSTEAFF. In DNA form, the CDR3 reads TGCGCCAGCAGCTTGGGAGGGAGCACTGAAGCTTTCTTT.

The chain combines TRBV19 with TRBJ2-7; 14 bases are shared with TRBD2. CDR1 LNHDA and CDR2 SQIVND come from the germline V gene (reference sequence). CDR3 size: 16 residues. Germline trimming cut 4 bases from V and 5 bases from J; bases unmatched to any gene: 7. The CDR3 here is CASSRTGLAGDHEQYF. The CDR3 DNA reads TGTGCCAGTAGTAGAACGGGACTAGCGGGAGACCACGAGCAGTACTTC.

This chain links TRBV28 with TRBJ2-4, with 10 bases identical to TRBD1. Unmatched junction bases numbered 1, after V lost 3 bases and J lost 5 bases. The CDR3 contains 14 residues. The V gene's germline CDR1 is MDHEN and CDR2 SYDVKM. The CDR3 sequence: CASSFGQGENIQYF. DNA of the CDR3: TGTGCCAGCAGTTTCGGACAGGGGGAAAACATTCAGTACTTC.

This chain connects TRBV2 to TRBJ2-1; 8 positions match TRBD1. Germline CDR1 reads SNHLY; CDR2 reads FYNNEI. The CDR3 has 15 residues. J gave up 7 bases and V 5 bases, and 10 bases lay outside the gene matches. Here the CDR3 reads CASSFRTGKPNEQFF. The CDR3, as DNA: TGTGCCAGCAGTTTCCGGACAGGGAAACCGAATGAGCAGTTCTTC.

The genes are TRBV6-1 and TRBJ2-7; D is perhaps TRBD1 (6 bases). Between the trimmed V and J ends, which lost 0 bases and 3 bases, there was a span of 12 bases. The germline V gene has CDR1 MNHNS and CDR2 SASEGT. CDR3 length: 15 amino acids. This CDR3 reads CASSEAWGQVYEQYF. Written as DNA, the CDR3 is TGTGCCAGCAGTGAAGCGTGGGGACAAGTCTACGAGCAGTACTTC.

The V and J genes are TRBV5-1 and TRBJ1-1; 9 bases fit TRBD1. The CDR3 spans 15 residues. The germline V gene encodes CDR1 SGHRS and CDR2 YFSETQ. The ends lost 5 bases at V and 1 base at J; junction bases unmatched: 6. This chain's CDR3 is CASRTGTGPNTEAFF. CDR3 nucleotide sequence: TGCGCCAGCAGGACCGGGACAGGGCCGAACACTGAAGCTTTCTTT.

V is TRBV27 and J is TRBJ2-7, with D maybe TRBD2 (5 bases). From germline, CDR1 is MNHEY and CDR2 SMNVEV (reference sequence). The CDR3 covers 14 residues. V lost 2 bases to trimming and J lost 6 bases, with 14 bases between them. The CDR3 coding sequence is TGTGCCAGCAGTTTAGTGGGAACCGCGGGCGAGCAGTACTTC. Translation gives CASSLVGTAGEQYF.

This clone has just one count. This rearrangement joins TRBV7-8 to TRBJ1-2; 8 bases are a match to TRBD1. The trim removed 0 bases at V and 6 bases at J, leaving 6 bases unmatched. This CDR3 spans 15 amino acids. The germline V gene encodes CDR1 SGHVS and CDR2 FQNEAQ. This chain's CDR3 is CASSLAPTTGDGYTF. In DNA form, the CDR3 reads TGTGCCAGCAGCTTAGCGCCTACGACAGGGGATGGCTACACCTTC.

The chain recombines TRBV10-1 with TRBJ1-3; perhaps TRBD1 as D (6 bases). CDR1 WNHNN and CDR2 SYGVQD come from the germline V gene (reference sequence). The CDR3 has 18 residues. The germline V and J ends were trimmed by 2 bases and 2 bases, with 19 bases remaining between them. This CDR3 is CASSEDQGREVAGNTIYF. DNA of the CDR3: TGCGCCAGCAGTGAGGATCAGGGGAGAGAGGTCGCTGGAAACACCATATATTTT.

The rearrangement uses TRBV29-1 and TRBJ1-1, with TRBD1 matching 8 bases. This CDR3 has 13 amino acids. Germline CDR1 reads SQVTM; CDR2 reads ANQGSEA. V was pared by 4 bases and J by 1 base, with 2 bases of the junction left unmatched. CDR3 sequence reads: CSVVGQGNTEAFF. For the CDR3, the DNA is TGCAGCGTTGTAGGACAGGGGAACACTGAAGCTTTCTTT.

The chain is built from TRBV7-2 and TRBJ2-6, with 7 bases matching TRBD1. V dropped 2 bases and J dropped 0; count of bases not matched to a gene: 10. Germline V CDR1 and CDR2: SGHTA, FQGNSA. The CDR3 length is 19 residues. This chain's CDR3 is CASSLRFRQGSSGANVLTF. CDR3 in DNA: TGTGCCAGCAGCTTAAGGTTTAGACAGGGCAGCTCTGGGGCCAACGTCCTGACTTTC.

The chain has TRBV2 and TRBJ2-3, with D perhaps matching TRBD2 (6 bases). The CDR3 length is 13 residues. In germline, CDR1 is SNHLY, CDR2 FYNNEI. CDR3 DNA sequence: TGTGTCTCGGGCGGGGAGGGCACAGATACGCAGTATTTT. Residues: CVSGGEGTDTQYF.

The chain combines TRBV15 with TRBJ2-3, with 9 bases that match TRBD2. Trimming removed 2 bases from V and 0 bases from J; junction bases left unmatched: 3. CDR3 length equals 16 residues. Germline V lookup: CDR1 LNHNV, CDR2 YYDKDF (reference sequence). The CDR3 protein is CATSRRTSDSTDTQYF. The DNA of the CDR3 is TGTGCCACCAGCAGACGGACTAGCGATAGCACAGATACGCAGTATTTT.

The V gene is TRBV5-4, the J gene TRBJ2-3; 7 bases align to TRBD1. Per germline, CDR1 SGHNT and CDR2 YYREEE (reference sequence). J was trimmed by 6 bases and V by 5 bases; bases with no gene match: 0. The CDR3 is made up of 11 amino acids. CDR3 region: CASRTGDTQYF. CDR3 bases: TGTGCCAGCAGGACAGGGGATACGCAGTATTTT.

The rearrangement joins TRBV7-6 to TRBJ2-7; D is possibly TRBD2 (7 bases). The germline V gene encodes CDR1 SGHVS and CDR2 FNYEAQ. V was trimmed by 1 base and J by 5 bases, leaving 12 bases between them. The CDR3 runs 14 residues. The CDR3 is CASSLVAGADEQYF. In DNA form, the CDR3 reads TGTGCCAGCAGCTTAGTCGCGGGGGCAGACGAGCAGTACTTC. The entire variable domain, with the rest obtained from reference TRBV7-6 and TRBJ2-7, is as follows: GAGVSQSPRYKVTKRGQDVALRCDPISGHVSLYWYRQALGQGPEFLTYFNYEAQQDKSGLPNDRFSAERPEGSISTLTIQRTEQRDSAMYRCASSLVAGADEQYFGPGTRLTVT.